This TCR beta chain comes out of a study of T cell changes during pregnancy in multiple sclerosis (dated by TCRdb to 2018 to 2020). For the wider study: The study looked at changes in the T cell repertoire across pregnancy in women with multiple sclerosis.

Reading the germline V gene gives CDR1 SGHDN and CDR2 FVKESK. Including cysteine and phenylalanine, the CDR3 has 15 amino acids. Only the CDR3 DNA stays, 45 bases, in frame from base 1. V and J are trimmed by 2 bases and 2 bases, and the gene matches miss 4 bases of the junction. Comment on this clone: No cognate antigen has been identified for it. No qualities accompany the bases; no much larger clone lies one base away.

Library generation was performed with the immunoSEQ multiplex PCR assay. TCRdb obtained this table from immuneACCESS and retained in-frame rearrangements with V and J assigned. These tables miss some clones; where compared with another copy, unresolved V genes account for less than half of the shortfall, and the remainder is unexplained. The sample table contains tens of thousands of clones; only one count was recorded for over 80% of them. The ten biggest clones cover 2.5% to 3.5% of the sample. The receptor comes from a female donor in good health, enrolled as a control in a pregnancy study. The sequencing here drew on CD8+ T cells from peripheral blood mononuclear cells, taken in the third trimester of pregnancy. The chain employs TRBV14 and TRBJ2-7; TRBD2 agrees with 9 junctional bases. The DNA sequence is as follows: TGTGCCAGCAGCCAACAGCGGGGGGCACCCTACGAGCAGTACTTC. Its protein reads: CASSQQRGAPYEQYF.